This paragraph covers one TCR beta chain sequence. The antigen is undetermined. The sample comes from a study of T cell responses to AZD1222 COVID-19 vaccine. Study-wide points: Two AZD1222 administrations were followed by greater Spike-specific TCR breadth and depth. Reports indicate that nearly half of spike-specific TCRs are directed at unmutated variant regions. Regions 160-218 and 743-854 dominated among vaccine-associated CD4 TCRs spanning spike.

The germline V gene has CDR1 MNHEY and CDR2 SVGAGI. The CDR3 spans 12 residues. The V gene lost 8 bases and the J gene lost 4 bases, with 9 bases spanning the gap. Produced via immunoSEQ multiplex PCR; TCRdb's table is partial and in-frame only. The sample includes roughly 200,000 clones, approximately 90% of them seen just once. The specimen comprised peripheral blood, sampled 28 days after the second dose of the MenACWY control vaccine. The V and J genes are TRBV6-5 and TRBJ1-3, with D hard to call. This receptor was obtained from an adult who received the MenACWY meningococcal vaccine as a control. The CDR3 DNA is TGTGCCAGCGGGGATTTGGGAAACACCATATATTTT. Translating gives CASGDLGNTIYF.